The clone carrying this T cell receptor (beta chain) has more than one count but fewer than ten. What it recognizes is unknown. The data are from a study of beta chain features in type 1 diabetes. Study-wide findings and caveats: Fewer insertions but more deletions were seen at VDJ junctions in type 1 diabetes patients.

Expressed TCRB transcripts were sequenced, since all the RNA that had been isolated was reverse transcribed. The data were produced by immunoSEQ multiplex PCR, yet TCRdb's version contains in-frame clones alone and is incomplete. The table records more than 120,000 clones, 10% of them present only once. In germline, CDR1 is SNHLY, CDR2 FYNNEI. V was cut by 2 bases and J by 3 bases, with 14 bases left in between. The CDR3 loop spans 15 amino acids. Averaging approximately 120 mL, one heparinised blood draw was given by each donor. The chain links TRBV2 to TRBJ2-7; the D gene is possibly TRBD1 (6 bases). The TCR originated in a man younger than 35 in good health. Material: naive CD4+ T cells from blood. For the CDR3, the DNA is TGTGCCAGCAGTGAATTGGTAGGGGGAGTCTACGAGCAGTACTTC. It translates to CASSELVGGVYEQYF.